The TCR beta chain under discussion was sequenced for a study of spatial heterogeneity in lung cancer. Study as a whole: Detection consistently yielded more beta chains than alpha chains. Raw reads contained each unique TCR and UMI combination more than ten times on average. Whole-study results and caveats: Circulating ubiquitous expanded tumor TCRs were observed more frequently at resection than at follow-up.

This clonotype showed up just a few times. What it recognizes is unknown. Regarding time point: sample taken at primary tumor resection. Whole RNA from tumor, nontumor lung or frozen PBMC was sequenced unsorted. Donors were roughly 70 untreated early-stage non-small cell lung cancer patients. TCRdb reprocessed the 5' RACE reads via MiXCR and lists one record per CDR3 protein. The repertoire holds about 45,000 distinct CDR3 sequences, about 11% seen once, with around 39% in the top ten. This CDR3 region has 14 residues. V was clipped by 5 bases and J by 5 bases; unmatched bases: 7. The source of this sequence is a female donor with early-stage non-small cell lung cancer. The input for sequencing was PBMCs, taken at surgery. This chain joins TRBV12-3 or TRBV12-4 and TRBJ2-7, with 9 bases identical to TRBD2. The CDR3 sequence is CASSGVAGAHEQYF. CDR3 bases: TGTGCCAGCAGTGGGGTAGCGGGGGCCCACGAGCAGTACTTC.